This note documents a single T cell receptor (beta chain) sequence. Profiling relied on immunoSEQ multiplex PCR, and the TCRdb table lists in-frame clones only, not all of them. The data contain about 44,000 clones, around 87% of them singletons. The data were obtained in a study of control samples from healthy donors and cancer patients. CDR1 and CDR2 from the germline V gene are SNHLY and FYNNEI. CDR3 length: 13 amino acids. V lost 8 bases and J lost 2; bases outside the gene matches: 5. Sequences were obtained from PBMCs. The genes are TRBV2 and TRBJ2-7; 8 bases match TRBD1. This TCR was recovered from a woman aged 60-70 years with lung cancer. CDR3 nucleotides: TGTGCCAGCGGCCGGGACAGGCCCTACGAGCAGTACTTC. It is translated as CASGRDRPYEQYF.